This T cell receptor (beta chain) came from a study of blood T cell repertoires in COVID-19. The overall study: The samples span acute and convalescent COVID-19 from the United States, Italy and Spain. Sources were T cells, B-cell-depleted T cells, or PBMCs; the material itself was cDNA or gDNA.

Source study methods: Reference gene primer amplification in the assay estimated nucleated cell counts. Libraries were prepared by immunoSEQ multiplex PCR; TCRdb keeps only in-frame clonotypes and omits some of them. The V and J calls and clone size were taken over from that table, and D and trimming were inferred from the DNA. Altogether some 20,000 clones are present, about nine tenths being singletons, with the ten largest covering roughly 8.3%. This clone was counted between two and nine times. The CDR3 loop spans 14 amino acids. CDR1 and CDR2 from the germline V gene are SEHNR and FQNEAQ (reference sequence). V lost 2 bases, J lost 0 bases, and 4 bases lay in between.

The sample consisted of peripheral blood. The clonotype originates from a human donor in a cohort sampled during active COVID-19. The donor label of this sample is uncertain. This chain links TRBV7-9 with TRBJ2-2; D ambiguous. The CDR3 region is CASSLSSNTGELFF. In DNA, the CDR3 is TGTGCCAGCAGCTTAAGCTCGAACACCGGGGAGCTGTTTTTT.